This is a list of T cell receptor beta chains from one sample in a study of PD-L1 blockade in urothelial cancer. The protocol was immunoSEQ multiplex PCR, while the TCRdb copy is restricted to in-frame clones and leaves out a portion. Of some 52,000 clones listed, around 79% are singletons. The starting material was PBMCs, obtained around atezolizumab (anti-PD-L1) treatment. The source of these receptors is a man between 65 and 85 years old with urothelial cancer. The CDR3 runs from the conserved cysteine through the conserved F or W. A D gene is named only where the DNA matches it firmly.

.	TRBJ2-7	TRBV9	CASSVTSEEGYEQYF
TRBD1	TRBJ1-1	TRBV7-9	CASSLSDRDMNTEAFF
.	TRBJ1-1	TRBV13	CASSPPRAGGVEAFF
TRBD1	TRBJ1-1	TRBV4-3	CASSHETGGTEAFF
TRBD1	TRBJ1-1	TRBV19	CASSSRGTGVEAFF
.	TRBJ2-1	TRBV6-6	CASGFGSALANEQFF
TRBD2	TRBJ2-1	TRBV6-1	CASSALRVGRALNNEQFF
TRBD2	TRBJ2-3	TRBV4-3	CASSQDDLSASGGVTSTDTQYF
.	TRBJ2-3	TRBV11-3	CASSIYRGTDTQYF
TRBD1	TRBJ1-1	TRBV5-8	CASSFGQGRSGLSEAFF
TRBD1	TRBJ1-4	TRBV6-5	CASRPTGARNEKLFF
TRBD2	TRBJ2-7	TRBV4-3	CASSQEIAGGEQYF
.	TRBJ2-1	TRBV27	CASRYYNEQFF
.	TRBJ2-3	TRBV5-1	CASSLGYTTDTQYF
.	TRBJ2-4	TRBV5-1	CASAVSIGYQGGRAKNIQYF
TRBD2	TRBJ2-1	TRBV10-2	CASSAAGGYNEQFF
.	TRBJ2-2	TRBV7-3	CASSPLTGNTGELFF
TRBD1	TRBJ1-5	TRBV19	CASSIDIRGLGNQPQHF
.	TRBJ2-5	TRBV9	CASSVGPGDWGETQYF
TRBD1	TRBJ1-5	TRBV28	CASSMTGAVQPQHF
.	TRBJ1-1	TRBV7-3	CASSQGALVTEAFF
TRBD1	TRBJ2-5	TRBV19	CASSAFRDRDQETQYF
.	TRBJ1-1	TRBV7-9	CASSSGHPTEAFF